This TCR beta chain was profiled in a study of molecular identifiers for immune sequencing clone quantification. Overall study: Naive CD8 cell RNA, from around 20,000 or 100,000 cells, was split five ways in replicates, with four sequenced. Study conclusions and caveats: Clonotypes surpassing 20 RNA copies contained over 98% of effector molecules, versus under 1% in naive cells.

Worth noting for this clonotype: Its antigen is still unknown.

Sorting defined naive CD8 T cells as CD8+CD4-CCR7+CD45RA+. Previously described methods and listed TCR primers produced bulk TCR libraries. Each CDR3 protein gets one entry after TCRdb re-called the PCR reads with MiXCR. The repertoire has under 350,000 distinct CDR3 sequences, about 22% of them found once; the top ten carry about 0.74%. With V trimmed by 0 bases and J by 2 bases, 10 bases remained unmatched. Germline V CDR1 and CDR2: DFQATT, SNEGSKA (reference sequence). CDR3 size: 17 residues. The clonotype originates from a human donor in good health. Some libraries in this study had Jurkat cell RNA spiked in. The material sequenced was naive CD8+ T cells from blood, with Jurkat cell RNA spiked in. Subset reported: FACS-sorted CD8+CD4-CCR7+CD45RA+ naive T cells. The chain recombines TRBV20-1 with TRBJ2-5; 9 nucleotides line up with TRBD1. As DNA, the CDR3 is TGCAGTGCTAGAGATCTAGACAGGGGGACACTACAAGAGACCCAGTACTTC. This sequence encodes CSARDLDRGTLQETQYF.